Presented here are 18 T cell receptor beta chains from one specimen sequenced in a study of T cell changes during pregnancy in multiple sclerosis. Clones were sequenced by immunoSEQ multiplex PCR, and TCRdb holds only the in-frame ones, with some missing. The data show about 72,000 clones, 91% seen once. Material: peripheral blood, obtained in the third trimester of pregnancy. These receptors came from a female donor in good health, enrolled as a control in a pregnancy study.

V and J are TRBV28 and TRBJ1-1; the match to TRBD1 covers 8 bases. CDR1 and CDR2 from the germline V gene are MDHEN and SYDVKM. This CDR3 region has 15 residues. With V trimmed by 3 bases and J by 11 bases, 14 bases remained unmatched. As DNA, the CDR3 is TGTGCCAGCAGTTTGCGACAATCAGGGGGCGCGAGGGCTTTCTTT. Encoded protein: CASSLRQSGGARAFF. Filled out from reference TRBV28 and TRBJ1-1, the complete variable domain reads DVKVTQSSRYLVKRTGEKVFLECVQDMDHENMFWYRQDPGLGLRLIYFSYDVKMKEKGDIPEGYSVSREKKERFSLILESASTNQTSMYLCASSLRQSGGARAFFGQGTRLTVV.

V gene TRBV6-1 combines with J gene TRBJ2-5; perhaps TRBD2 as D (6 bases). CDR3 length: 14 amino acids. Germline CDR1 and CDR2: MNHNS and SASEGT. V shed 4 bases and J shed 1 base, with 10 bases lying between them. The CDR3: CASSGLGAQETQYF. In nucleotides, the CDR3 is TGTGCCAGCAGTGGACTAGGGGCCCAAGAGACCCAGTACTTC.

The rearrangement links TRBV9 to TRBJ2-1; D is perhaps TRBD2 (5 bases). The germline gives CDR1 SGDLS, CDR2 YYNGEE. V lost 4 bases, J lost 0 bases, and 11 bases lay in between. This CDR3 has 15 residues. DNA of the CDR3: TGTGCCAGCAGCTCCAGGAGCGGCTCCTACAATGAGCAGTTCTTC. This codes for CASSSRSGSYNEQFF.

The chain carries TRBV5-4 and TRBJ2-2, with TRBD2 matching 10 bases. There are 17 residues in the CDR3. Trimming removed 4 bases from V and 5 bases from J; junction bases left unmatched: 11. Germline assignment: CDR1 SGHNT and CDR2 YYREEE (reference sequence). The CDR3 DNA reads as TGTGCCAGCAGCCGGCGGAGCGGGGGGGCCGGGACCGGGGAGCTGTTTTTT. Translated, it gives CASSRRSGGAGTGELFF.

This clone has only one observation. The chain links TRBV21-1 to TRBJ2-7; TRBD1 was called by the table and not checked on the DNA. TRBV21-1 is a pseudogene segment. The CDR3 runs to 12 residues. The CDR3, as DNA: TGTGCCAGCCCCGGCAGGGGCTACGAGCAGTACTTC. This gives the protein CASPGRGYEQYF.

This rearrangement joins TRBV11-3 to TRBJ1-1, with D hard to call. The CDR3 runs 14 residues. Trimming stripped 0 bases from V and 1 base from J, with 6 bases between. Germline CDR1 and CDR2: SGHNT and YENEEA. The CDR3 spells CASSLDPGNTEAFF. In nucleotides, the CDR3 is TGTGCCAGCAGCTTAGATCCCGGGAACACTGAAGCTTTCTTT.

V usage is TRBV6-6 and J usage is TRBJ2-5; 8 bases fit TRBD2. V was clipped by 4 bases and J by 4 bases; unmatched bases: 8. Germline CDR1 MNHNY, CDR2 SVGAGI (reference sequence). CDR3 length equals 15 residues. The CDR3 is CASSSPGGGRETQYF. The CDR3 bases are TGTGCCAGCAGTTCCCCCGGGGGGGGACGAGAGACCCAGTACTTC.

This chain links TRBV18 with TRBJ2-5; 7 bases line up with TRBD2. CDR1 and CDR2 from the germline V gene are KGHSH and LQKENI. The CDR3 consists of 15 residues. After removal of 3 bases from V and 5 bases from J, the junction contained 9 bases not matched to a gene. The CDR3 loop reads CASSPTALAPETQYF. The CDR3, as DNA: TGTGCCAGCTCACCTACGGCACTAGCGCCGGAGACCCAGTACTTC.

The rearrangement uses TRBV9 and TRBJ2-7; 9 positions match TRBD1. The length of the CDR3 is 14 residues. The germline V gene has CDR1 SGDLS and CDR2 YYNGEE. The trim removed 3 bases at V and 6 bases at J, leaving 7 bases unmatched. In DNA form, the CDR3 reads TGTGCCAGCAGCGCTAGGGACAGGGCGGGCGAGCAGTACTTC. Its protein product is CASSARDRAGEQYF. The full variable domain, rest sourced from reference TRBV9 and TRBJ2-7, is DSGVTQTPKHLITATGQRVTLRCSPRSGDLSVYWYQQSLDQGLQFLIQYYNGEERAKGNILERFSAQQFPDLHSELNLSSLELGDSALYFCASSARDRAGEQYFGPGTRLTVT.

The rearrangement links TRBV27 to TRBJ1-6; no clear D gene. The CDR3 spans 16 residues. The germline V gene has CDR1 MNHEY and CDR2 SMNVEV (reference sequence). Trimming left V 4 bases short and J 2 bases short, with 12 bases between. CDR3 loop: CASSSPGVTYNSPLHF. The CDR3 DNA follows: TGTGCCAGCAGTTCCCCCGGGGTAACCTATAATTCACCCCTCCACTTT.

The rearrangement links TRBV7-2 to TRBJ1-4; perhaps TRBD1 as D (6 bases). V was pared by 4 bases and J by 1 base, with 13 bases between. Germline V CDR1 and CDR2: SGHTA, FQGNSA. CDR3 length: 16 amino acids. The CDR3: CASSSRPRGTNEKLFF. The CDR3 DNA sequence: TGTGCCAGCAGCTCAAGACCCAGGGGAACTAATGAAAAACTGTTTTTT.

The genes are TRBV4-3 and TRBJ2-7, with D possibly matching TRBD1 (6 bases). V shed 4 bases and J shed 2 bases, with 12 bases lying between them. The CDR3 is 14 amino acids. Germline lookup yields CDR1 LGHNA and CDR2 YSLEER. The CDR3 is CASSPSGQAYEQYF. Written as DNA, the CDR3 is TGCGCCAGCAGCCCGTCGGGACAAGCCTACGAGCAGTACTTC.

The V gene is TRBV6-1, the J gene TRBJ2-7; D possibly corresponds to TRBD1 (5 bases). There are 15 residues in the CDR3. Germline-derived CDR1 and CDR2 are MNHNS and SASEGT. The V and J ends lost 2 bases and 2 bases respectively, with 13 bases between them. Here the CDR3 reads CASSEFLPGPYEQYF. The CDR3 DNA sequence: TGTGCCAGCAGTGAATTCCTTCCAGGGCCCTACGAGCAGTACTTC.

V is TRBV27 and J is TRBJ2-3, with D perhaps matching TRBD2 (5 bases). The CDR3 is made up of 15 amino acids. Germline V gene sequence: CDR1 MNHEY, CDR2 SMNVEV (reference sequence). V lost 3 bases to trimming and J lost 2 bases, with 12 bases between them. In DNA form, the CDR3 reads TGTGCCAGCAGTTTGGACTTACTTAACACAGATACGCAGTATTTT. This codes for CASSLDLLNTDTQYF.

The genes are TRBV5-1 and TRBJ2-1, with a tentative D call TRBD1 (6 bases). V shed 2 bases and J shed 1 base, with 16 bases lying between them. Germline V CDR1 and CDR2: SGHRS, YFSETQ. The CDR3 spans 17 residues. The CDR3 DNA reads TGCGCCAGCAGCTTCTCCCCACAGGGTGGGTCCTACAATGAGCAGTTCTTC. It codes for CASSFSPQGGSYNEQFF. The full variable domain, its missing parts supplied by reference TRBV5-1 and TRBJ2-1, is KAGVTQTPRYLIKTRGQQVTLSCSPISGHRSVSWYQQTPGQGLQFLFEYFSETQRNKGNFPGRFSGRQFSNSRSEMNVSTLELGDSALYLCASSFSPQGGSYNEQFFGPGTRLTVL.

J is TRBJ2-7 and V is TRBV4-3, with 9 bases matching TRBD2. Germline CDR1 reads LGHNA; CDR2 reads YSLEER. This CDR3 has 16 amino acids. The junction had 8 bases not matched to a gene; V was cut back by 2 bases and J by 3 bases. The CDR3 loop reads CASSQRFETSGYEQYF. CDR3 sequence (DNA): TGCGCCAGCAGCCAACGGTTTGAGACTAGCGGCTACGAGCAGTACTTC.

This clone appeared once. The chain is built from TRBV6-6 and TRBJ2-3, with TRBD1 matching 7 bases. CDR3 length: 13 amino acids. The trim removed 3 bases at V and 5 bases at J, leaving 2 bases unmatched. CDR1 and CDR2 (germline): MNHNY, SVGAGI (reference sequence). The CDR3 is CASSYRTGDTQYF. The CDR3 DNA is TGTGCCAGCAGTTATAGGACAGGAGATACGCAGTATTTT.

Only one count was recorded for this clone. The rearrangement uses TRBV11-2 and TRBJ2-3, with 14 bases fitting TRBD2. Germline lookup yields CDR1 SGHAT and CDR2 FQNNGV. The J segment lost 6 bases and the V segment lost 2 bases, leaving 4 bases of the junction unmatched. There are 16 residues in the CDR3. The CDR3, as DNA: TGTGCCAGCAGCTTACTGGGACTAGCGGGAGTTGATACGCAGTATTTT. Encoded protein: CASSLLGLAGVDTQYF.